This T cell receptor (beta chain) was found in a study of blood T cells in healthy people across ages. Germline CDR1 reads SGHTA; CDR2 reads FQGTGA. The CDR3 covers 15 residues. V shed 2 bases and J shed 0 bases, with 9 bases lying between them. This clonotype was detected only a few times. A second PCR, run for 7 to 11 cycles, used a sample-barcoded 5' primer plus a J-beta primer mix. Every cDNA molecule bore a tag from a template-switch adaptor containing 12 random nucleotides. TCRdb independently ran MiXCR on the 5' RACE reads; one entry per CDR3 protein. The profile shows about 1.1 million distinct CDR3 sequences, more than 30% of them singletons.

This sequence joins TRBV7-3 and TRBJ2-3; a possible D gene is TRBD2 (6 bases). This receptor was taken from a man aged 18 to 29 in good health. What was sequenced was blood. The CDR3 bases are TGTGCCAGCAGCTTATGGGGACTCAGCACAGATACGCAGTATTTT. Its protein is CASSLWGLSTDTQYF.